Listed here are 12 T cell receptor beta chains from one sample, sequenced in a study. Each CDR3 protein gets one entry after TCRdb re-called the 5' RACE reads with MiXCR. The sample has about 64,000 distinct CDR3 sequences, approximately 23% seen once. Sequencing used memory CD4+ T cells sorted from a lymph node. As to subset: memory CD4+ T cells, CD4+CD45RO+CD25-. These TCRs come from a female donor with breast cancer.

This clonotype has only a few counts. The V call is TRBV5-1, the J call TRBJ1-4; D is unclear. The ends were cut back, 1 base at V and 2 bases at J, with 12 bases in the middle. The germline V gene has CDR1 SGHRS and CDR2 YFSETQ. The CDR3 has 16 amino acids. CDR3 amino acids: CASSLMGTGTNEKLFF. CDR3 sequence (DNA): TGCGCCAGCAGCTTGATGGGCACGGGGACTAATGAAAAACTGTTTTTT.

This clonotype has a count of ten or more. This chain connects TRBV9 to TRBJ2-1; 8 bases align to TRBD2. V was clipped by 0 bases and J by 9 bases; unmatched bases: 8. CDR3 length: 15 residues. Germline lookup yields CDR1 SGDLS and CDR2 YYNGEE. In DNA form, the CDR3 reads TGTGCCAGCAGCGTAGGGGTTGAGCGGGGGTCTGAGCAGTTCTTC. Translating it yields CASSVGVERGSEQFF.

There are a few counts of this clonotype. The CDR3 nucleotides read TGCGCCAGCAGCTCGTCTAGCGGGAGGAACGGGGAGCTGTTTTTT. Its translation is CASSSSSGRNGELFF. This sequence joins TRBV5-1 and TRBJ2-2; 11 positions match TRBD2. The germline V gene encodes CDR1 SGHRS and CDR2 YFSETQ. Trimming removed 3 bases from V and 7 bases from J; junction bases left unmatched: 5. The CDR3 runs 15 residues.

This chain links TRBV28 with TRBJ1-2, with D hard to call. The ends were cut back, 2 bases at V and 8 bases at J, with 18 bases in the middle. The CDR3 consists of 15 residues. Germline V CDR1 and CDR2: MDHEN, SYDVKM. The CDR3 reads CASSLIWGTSGGYTF. In nucleotides, the CDR3 is TGTGCCAGCAGTTTAATTTGGGGAACAAGCGGCGGCTACACCTTC.

This chain links TRBV5-1 with TRBJ1-2; 7 bases are a match to TRBD1. The V segment lost 4 bases and the J segment 6 bases; nucleotides outside the gene matches: 9. The CDR3 contains 14 residues. CDR1 and CDR2 from the germline V gene are SGHRS and YFSETQ. The CDR3 DNA sequence: TGCGCCAGCAGCCCGCTCACAGGGGATGATGGCTACACCTTC. Translation: CASSPLTGDDGYTF.

On this clonotype itself: This clone may be a read error of a much larger clone one base away. The rearrangement links TRBV4-1 to TRBJ2-3; D unclear. The CDR3 runs 17 residues. CDR1 and CDR2 from the germline V gene are MGHRA and YSYEKL. V lost 1 base and J 9 bases, leaving 23 bases between the germline ends. The DNA of the CDR3 is TGCGCCAGCAGCCAAGTCCCTCGGCTCACCTTAAACGTGACGCAGTATTTT. Protein: CASSQVPRLTLNVTQYF.

This clonotype has only a few counts. Since a much larger clone is just one base distant, this may be a read error. Since no conserved phenylalanine or tryptophan closes the CDR3, a read error is the likely cause. This chain links TRBV7-2 with TRBJ1-1; D might be TRBD1 (5 bases). Trimming stripped 3 bases from V and 4 bases from J, with 12 bases between. The CDR3 length is 14 residues. Per germline, CDR1 SGHTA and CDR2 FQGNSA. CDR3 sequence: CASSFGQGGTEAFL. The CDR3 DNA sequence: TGTGCCAGCAGCTTCGGCCAGGGAGGCACTGAAGCTTTCCTT.

Only a few counts were recorded for this clonotype. The rearrangement joins TRBV5-1 to TRBJ2-2; D possibly corresponds to TRBD2 (5 bases). This CDR3 has 15 residues. V shed 4 bases and J shed 6 bases, with 16 bases lying between them. Per the germline V gene, CDR1 is SGHRS and CDR2 is YFSETQ. The CDR3 bases are TGCGCCAGCAGCACGAGGACCGGAGGCCCCGGGGAGCTGTTTTTT. Translating it yields CASSTRTGGPGELFF.

Only a few counts were recorded for this clonotype. The V call is TRBV6-1, the J call TRBJ2-3, with D perhaps matching TRBD1 (5 bases). Trimming took off 5 bases at V and 6 bases at J, with 12 bases between the two ends. The CDR3 totals 13 residues. The germline CDR1 and CDR2 sequences are MNHNS and SASEGT. This CDR3 reads CASSSRGPDTQYF. The CDR3 bases are TGTGCCAGCAGTTCAAGGGGTCCCGATACGCAGTATTTT.

V and J are TRBV6-2 or TRBV6-3 and TRBJ1-2; D unclear. The V end lost 2 bases, the J end lost 10 bases, and 17 bases lay between the germline ends. This CDR3 region has 14 residues. CDR1 and CDR2 from the germline V gene are MNHEY and SVGEGT. This CDR3 is CASSYAVSTNVYTF. CDR3 nucleotides: TGTGCCAGCAGTTACGCCGTCAGTACTAATGTCTACACCTTC.

The chain recombines TRBV27 with TRBJ2-7; 15 nucleotides align to TRBD2. The CDR3 totals 16 residues. Per germline, CDR1 MNHEY and CDR2 SMNVEV (reference sequence). V shed 4 bases, J shed 7 bases, and the junction held 8 bases outside the gene matches. CDR3 sequence reads: CASSWGTSGRREEQYF. CDR3 bases: TGTGCCAGCAGTTGGGGGACTAGCGGGAGGAGGGAAGAGCAGTACTTC.

In this sample, this clonotype turned up many times. This chain connects TRBV19 to TRBJ1-5, with D unclear. V was cut by 4 bases and J by 1 base, with 14 bases left in between. Germline assignment: CDR1 LNHDA and CDR2 SQIVND (reference sequence). This CDR3 contains 16 residues. In DNA, the CDR3 is TGTGCCAGTAGTACCCTCGGCACCCCAAGCAATCAGCCCCAGCATTTT. This encodes CASSTLGTPSNQPQHF.